This T cell receptor (beta chain) emerged from a study of blood T cell repertoires in COVID-19. Across the study: Specimens from acute and convalescent COVID-19 originated in the United States, Italy and Spain.

This CDR3 region has 16 residues. The V gene end was trimmed by 0 bases and the J gene end by 3 bases; junction bases not matched to a gene: 4. Germline CDR1 and CDR2: SGHRS and YFSETQ. As originally analysed: Reference gene primer amplification gave estimated nucleated cell counts. TCRdb keeps only in-frame clones here, not all; method: immunoSEQ multiplex PCR. That table supplies the V and J calls and clone size; D and trimming were determined from the DNA. The repertoire holds about 180,000 clones, with 80% to 90% as singletons. The source is a man between 60 and 70 years old with acute or convalescent COVID-19. Sequenced sample: peripheral blood. The chain is built from TRBV5-1 and TRBJ2-2, with 8 bases that match TRBD1. The CDR3 DNA is TGCGCCAGCAGCTTGGGGGCAGGGGGCTACACCGGGGAGCTGTTTTTT. As protein: CASSLGAGGYTGELFF.